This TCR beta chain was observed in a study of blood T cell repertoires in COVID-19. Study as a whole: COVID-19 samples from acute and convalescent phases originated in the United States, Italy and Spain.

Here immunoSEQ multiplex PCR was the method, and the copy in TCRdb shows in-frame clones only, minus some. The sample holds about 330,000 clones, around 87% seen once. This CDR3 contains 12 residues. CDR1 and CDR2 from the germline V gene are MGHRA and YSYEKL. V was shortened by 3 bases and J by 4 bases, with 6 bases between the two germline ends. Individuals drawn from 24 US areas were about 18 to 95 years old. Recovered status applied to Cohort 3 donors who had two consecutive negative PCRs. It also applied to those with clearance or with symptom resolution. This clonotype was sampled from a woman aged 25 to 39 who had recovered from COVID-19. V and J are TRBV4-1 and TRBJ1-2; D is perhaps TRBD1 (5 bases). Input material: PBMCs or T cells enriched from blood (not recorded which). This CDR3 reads CASSHRVYGYTF. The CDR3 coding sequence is TGCGCCAGCAGCCACAGGGTCTATGGCTACACCTTC.